The rows below give T cell receptor beta chains drawn from one sample of a study of patients and donors after allogeneic stem cell transplantation. TCRdb processed the RT-PCR reads anew with MiXCR; each CDR3 protein has one entry. Here the sample spans around 200,000 distinct CDR3 sequences, 35% to 45% being singletons. Specimen: blood, either unsorted or a sorted T cell fraction (not recorded which). These receptors came from a human donor who was either an allogeneic HSCT recipient or a stem cell or donor lymphocyte infusion donor (not recorded which). It is not recorded whose cells these are; they may come from a transplant donor. The CDR3 runs from the conserved cysteine through the conserved F or W. A D gene is named only where the DNA matches it firmly. Size tells how often a clone was seen (once, few, many) or the class of an expanded clone, and some rows leave it out.

TRBJ1-2	.	TRBV12-3/TRBV12-4	.	CASSPGIYGYTF	TGTGCCAGCAGCCCTGGAATTTATGGCTACACCTTC
TRBJ1-6	.	TRBV21-1	few	CASSGTGSYNSPLHF	TGTGCCAGCAGCGGAACAGGGTCCTATAATTCACCCCTCCACTTT
TRBJ1-5	TRBD1	TRBV6-2/TRBV6-3	.	CASSTNSDRRYNQPQHF	TGTGCCAGCAGTACCAACTCGGACAGGAGGTACAATCAGCCCCAGCATTTT
TRBJ1-6	TRBD1	TRBV4-3	few	CASSQDLPGQGTFTLHF	TGCGCCAGCAGCCAAGATCTTCCGGGACAGGGTACATTCACCCTCCACTTT
TRBJ1-2	.	TRBV20-1	few	CSASNGRGGDGYTF	TGCAGTGCTAGCAACGGCAGGGGAGGGGATGGCTACACCTTC
TRBJ1-5	TRBD1	TRBV5-5	few	CASSYLPTPGQGRSQPQHF	TGTGCCAGCAGCTACCTACCGACTCCGGGACAGGGGCGCAGTCAGCCCCAGCATTTT
TRBJ1-1	.	TRBV6-6	few	CASSYSRQNTEAFF	TGTGCCAGCAGTTACTCGCGGCAGAACACTGAAGCTTTCTTT
TRBJ2-2	TRBD2	TRBV6-6	.	CASSYRTSGTGELFF	TGTGCCAGCAGTTACCGGACTAGCGGCACCGGGGAGCTGTTTTTT
TRBJ2-1	TRBD2	TRBV5-1	.	CASSLEGSGDPEQFF	TGCGCCAGCAGCTTGGAGGGTAGCGGGGACCCTGAGCAGTTCTTC
TRBJ2-7	.	TRBV20-1	.	CSASRISYEQYF	TGCAGTGCTAGCCGGATTTCCTACGAGCAGTACTTC
TRBJ2-5	.	TRBV4-1	once	CASSQRVTKETQYF	TGCGCCAGCAGCCAACGGGTGACCAAAGAGACCCAGTACTTC
TRBJ1-2	.	TRBV29-1	once	CSVEKQFQYYGYTF	TGCAGCGTTGAAAAACAGTTCCAATACTATGGCTACACCTTC
TRBJ2-2	.	TRBV6-2/TRBV6-3	few	CASRGAGGPYTGELFF	TGTGCCAGCAGAGGAGCCGGGGGCCCTTACACCGGGGAGCTGTTTTTT